This TCR beta chain was identified during a study of cytomegalovirus exposure and HLA in healthy donors. In the study overall: In an early release, HLA-typed donors contributed tens of millions of unique TCR sequences.

13 Jbeta primers and 60 Vbeta primers were used for the PCR. Sequenced by immunoSEQ multiplex PCR; TCRdb stores in-frame clones only, minus some. The profile covers 150,000 or so clones, with roughly 80% appearing a single time and less than 15% taken by the ten largest. This CDR3 contains 16 residues. V lost 4 bases, J lost 1 base, and 2 bases stayed unmatched. The V gene's germline CDR1 is SGHRS and CDR2 YFSETQ. This clonotype originated in a man between 40 and 49 years old in good health and CMV-seropositive. Sequencing was done on a sample of PBMCs. The J gene is TRBJ2-1, the V gene TRBV5-1; 13 bases match TRBD2. The CDR3 DNA reads TGCGCCAGCAGCCCACTAGCGGGAGGGTCCTACAATGAGCAGTTCTTC. This encodes CASSPLAGGSYNEQFF.